The following is a T cell receptor beta chain sequence with its context. Its antigen is unidentified. The donors were members of the roughly 130-subject validation cohort (separate from the roughly 680-subject first cohort). The CDR3 length is 16 residues. Germline V gene data show CDR1 as SGDLS and CDR2 as YYNGEE. Trimming took 0 bases from V and 1 from J; bases not matched to a gene: 3. This sample is drawn from a study of cytomegalovirus exposure and HLA in healthy donors. General observations from the study: Cytomegalovirus-associated TCR beta chains were listed, numbering 150 to 200. Rare TCR sequences dominated, though some public TCRs recurred in many donors.

Libraries were prepared by immunoSEQ multiplex PCR; TCRdb keeps only in-frame clonotypes and omits some of them. The table shows about 160,000 clones, with approximately 96% occurring only once. This TCR was sampled from a young woman in good health and CMV-seronegative. Material: PBMCs. The chain is built from TRBV9 and TRBJ2-3; 9 positions match TRBD2. The CDR3 nucleotides read TGTGCCAGCAGCGTAGTTGCTAGCGGGGGCACAGATACGCAGTATTTT. Protein: CASSVVASGGTDTQYF.